This T cell receptor (beta chain) was identified in a study of T cells in localized non-small cell lung cancer. General study results and limits: There were a median 57 of the top 100 tumor clones appearing in adjacent lung. Only one tumor region went through sequencing, so heterogeneity may still be there. Measurement of T cell clonality placed uninvolved adjacent lung highest, above the level in tumor. Among blood samples, higher T cell density accompanied longer overall survival.

The repertoire was sequenced with immunoSEQ multiplex PCR; TCRdb's copy has only in-frame clones and lacks some. Of approximately 34,000 clones in the sample, 90% to 95% were seen once. V was shortened by 4 bases and J by 3 bases, with 11 bases between the two germline ends. CDR1 and CDR2 from the germline V gene are SGHKS and YYEKEE (reference sequence). The CDR3 is made up of 14 amino acids. Note on this clone: The antigen is not known.

Specimen: peripheral blood, collected before any cancer treatment. The clonotype was recovered from a female donor older than 55 with stage I lung adenocarcinoma. V gene TRBV5-5 combines with J gene TRBJ1-5; D may be TRBD1 (5 bases). This CDR3 is CASSLQGTNQPQHF. CDR3 nucleotides: TGTGCCAGCAGCCTTCAGGGTACCAATCAGCCCCAGCATTTT.